The 31 T cell receptor beta chains presented below share a single source sample, sequenced in a study of blood T cell repertoires in COVID-19. Clones were sequenced by immunoSEQ multiplex PCR, and TCRdb holds only the in-frame ones, with some missing. The sample has 300,000 to 350,000 clones; around 87% are singletons. The sample comprised peripheral blood. These receptors were obtained from a man aged 18 to 30 with active or convalescent COVID-19.

This chain's CDR3 is CASSLTHLGSDYNEQFF. The CDR3 coding sequence is TGTGCCAGCAGCTTAACCCACCTAGGTAGCGATTACAATGAGCAGTTCTTC. V usage is TRBV11-3 and J usage is TRBJ2-1; maybe TRBD2 (5 bases). V gave up 2 bases and J gave up 4 bases, with 18 bases separating them. The CDR3 sequence is 17 residues long. The V gene's germline CDR1 is SGHNT and CDR2 YENEEA.

The chain recombines TRBV18 with TRBJ2-1; the match to TRBD2 covers 8 bases. Germline CDR1 and CDR2: KGHSH and LQKENI. The CDR3 is 16 amino acids. V trimming: 3 bases; J trimming: 2 bases; junction bases outside the gene matches: 6. In DNA form, the CDR3 reads TGTGCCAGCTCACCCGTGGAGGGACTAGCCTACAATGAGCAGTTCTTC. Protein: CASSPVEGLAYNEQFF.

The rearrangement links TRBV5-8 to TRBJ2-6; 9 nucleotides match TRBD1. Germline V CDR1 and CDR2: SGHTS, YDEGEE. V lost 5 bases to trimming and J lost 2 bases; unmatched junction nucleotides: 8. The length of the CDR3 is 17 residues. This chain's CDR3 is CASRRTTGGAGANVLTF. The CDR3 nucleotides are TGTGCCAGCAGGCGGACAACAGGGGGCGCTGGGGCCAACGTCCTGACTTTC.

V and J are TRBV4-1 and TRBJ2-4; 7 nucleotides align to TRBD1. Germline V gives CDR1 MGHRA, CDR2 YSYEKL. This CDR3 is 15 amino acids long. Trimming took 3 bases from V and 4 from J; bases not matched to a gene: 6. This chain's CDR3 is CASSQASGGKNIQYF. Here the CDR3 DNA reads TGCGCCAGCAGCCAGGCCTCAGGGGGAAAAAACATTCAGTACTTC.

In DNA form, the CDR3 reads TGTGCCAGCAGCTTAGATACAGTCTCTGGAAACACCATATATTTT. This sequence encodes CASSLDTVSGNTIYF. The gene calls are TRBV7-2 and TRBJ1-3; no reliable D call. Per the germline V gene, CDR1 is SGHTA and CDR2 is FQGNSA. The CDR3 sequence is 15 residues long. Trimming removed 1 base from V and 0 bases from J, with 7 bases in between.

This rearrangement joins TRBV7-8 to TRBJ1-2; the D is unclear. The CDR3 covers 13 residues. Germline V gives CDR1 SGHVS, CDR2 FQNEAQ. Trimming left V 4 bases short and J 6 bases short, with 12 bases between. The CDR3 region is CASSSNGRNGYTF. CDR3 coding DNA: TGTGCCAGCAGCTCCAATGGGCGAAATGGCTACACCTTC.

This chain connects TRBV6-1 to TRBJ1-5; D is perhaps TRBD1 (6 bases). The CDR3 is 14 amino acids. V lost 3 bases to trimming and J lost 9 bases, with 15 bases between them. Germline CDR1 reads MNHNS; CDR2 reads SASEGT. The CDR3 sequence: CASSDLTGTRPQHF. CDR3 bases: TGTGCCAGCAGTGACCTGACAGGCACTAGGCCCCAGCATTTT.

The rearrangement links TRBV6-2 or TRBV6-3 to TRBJ2-1; 13 bases fit TRBD2. The CDR3 extends over 19 amino acids. Germline trimming cut 0 bases from V and 4 bases from J; bases unmatched to any gene: 9. Germline CDR1 reads MNHEY; CDR2 reads SVGEGT. Here the CDR3 reads CASSYSELRLAGGYNEQFF. In DNA, the CDR3 is TGTGCCAGCAGTTACTCCGAACTTCGACTAGCGGGGGGTTACAATGAGCAGTTCTTC.

Only one count was recorded for this clone. The CDR3 end shows no conserved phenylalanine or tryptophan, and so a read error is likely. It is unclear where the CDR3 begins or ends on the DNA, so no DNA is shown, and the CDR3 is as TCRdb lists it. The chain recombines TRBV28 with TRBJ2-7; the D segment call TRBD2 is taken from the table without a DNA check. In germline, CDR1 is MDHEN, CDR2 SYDVKM. The CDR3 is 13 residues long, counting both termini. The CDR3 loop reads CASSGQFPGLESN.

The chain joins TRBV5-8 to TRBJ2-1, with D maybe TRBD1 (5 bases). The ends were cut back, 5 bases at V and 7 bases at J, with 10 bases in the middle. The CDR3 covers 12 residues. The germline V gene has CDR1 SGHTS and CDR2 YDEGEE. The CDR3 nucleotides read TGTGCCAGCAGGGGGCTGAGAAATGAGCAGTTCTTC. Translation: CASRGLRNEQFF.

This chain joins TRBV4-2 and TRBJ2-2, with 8 bases matching TRBD2. Germline V gene sequence: CDR1 LGHNA, CDR2 YNFKEQ. V shed 4 bases and J 4 bases; nucleotides not matched to a gene: 11. This CDR3 spans 17 amino acids. DNA of the CDR3: TGTGCCAGCAGCCCGCGGGGGGACGGGAGGGCCACCGGGGAGCTGTTTTTT. Translating it yields CASSPRGDGRATGELFF.

This clone was seen once. The chain uses TRBV3-1 (or the pseudogene TRBV3-2) and TRBJ2-3; no reliable D call. The CDR3 sequence is 15 residues long. The germline CDR1 and CDR2 sequences are LGHDT and YNNKEL (reference sequence). Trimming removed 2 bases from V and 2 bases from J, with 11 bases in between. The CDR3 nucleotides read TGTGCCAGCAGCCAAAACCCTGAGTCCACAGATACGCAGTATTTT. Encoded protein: CASSQNPESTDTQYF.

The chain has TRBV29-1 and TRBJ1-2; no firm D call. CDR3 length: 10 amino acids. CDR1 is SQVTM, CDR2 ANQGSEA, per germline. Trimming stripped 4 bases from V and 11 bases from J, with 11 bases between. CDR3 DNA sequence: TGCAGCGTTGGAGCGGCTAGTTACACCTTC. It specifies CSVGAASYTF.

J is TRBJ1-4 and V is TRBV27; weak D call: TRBD1 (5 bases). The germline V gene encodes CDR1 MNHEY and CDR2 SMNVEV (reference sequence). Deletions cut 5 bases from V and 4 bases from J, with 17 bases between. This CDR3 has 16 residues. The DNA of the CDR3 is TGTGCCAGCAGTCCCCGGGGGGGATGGTATAATGAAAAACTGTTTTTT. Protein: CASSPRGGWYNEKLFF.

This rearrangement joins TRBV15 to TRBJ2-3; tentatively, D is TRBD2 (5 bases). The germline gives CDR1 LNHNV, CDR2 YYDKDF (reference sequence). CDR3 length: 13 residues. The germline V and J ends were trimmed by 0 bases and 7 bases, with 8 bases remaining between them. The CDR3 DNA reads as TGTGCCACCAGCAGAGATGGAGGATATACGCAGTATTTT. Translated, it gives CATSRDGGYTQYF.

The J gene is TRBJ2-5, the V gene TRBV5-4; tentative D call: TRBD1 (5 bases). The V end lost 4 bases, the J end lost 1 base, and 5 bases lay between the germline ends. Per the germline V gene, CDR1 is SGHNT and CDR2 is YYREEE (reference sequence). This CDR3 has 12 residues. The CDR3 DNA follows: TGTGCCAGCAGCCAGGGCCAAGAGACCCAGTACTTC. This sequence encodes CASSQGQETQYF.

The rearrangement links TRBV5-6 to TRBJ2-5; tentatively, D is TRBD2 (7 bases). The CDR3 length is 15 residues. V gave up 0 bases and J gave up 1 base, with 10 bases separating them. Per the germline V gene, CDR1 is SGHDT and CDR2 is YYEEEE. Here the CDR3 reads CASSLARGAQETQYF. As DNA, the CDR3 is TGTGCCAGCAGCTTGGCCCGGGGGGCCCAAGAGACCCAGTACTTC.

This chain links TRBV5-6 with TRBJ1-2; D uncertain. CDR1 is SGHDT and CDR2 is YYEEEE in the germline V gene. The V end lost 0 bases, the J end lost 3 bases, and 9 bases lay between the germline ends. This CDR3 is 14 amino acids long. The CDR3 sequence: CASSLGRLDYGYTF. CDR3 sequence (DNA): TGTGCCAGCAGCTTGGGGCGGTTGGACTATGGCTACACCTTC.

The J gene is TRBJ1-2, the V gene TRBV3-1 (or the pseudogene TRBV3-2); D possibly corresponds to TRBD1 (6 bases). This CDR3 region has 14 residues. The V end lost 1 base, the J end lost 5 bases, and 11 bases lay between the germline ends. Per germline, CDR1 LGHDT and CDR2 YNNKEL (reference sequence). CDR3 in amino acids: CASSQVDRPYGYTF. CDR3 nucleotide sequence: TGTGCCAGCAGCCAAGTAGACAGGCCTTATGGCTACACCTTC.

This rearrangement joins TRBV10-1 to TRBJ2-1; D remains unclear. Trimming took 6 bases from V and 11 from J, leaving 20 bases between them. Germline CDR1 is WNHNN and CDR2 is SYGVQD (reference sequence). The length of the CDR3 is 14 residues. In DNA, the CDR3 is TGCGCCAGCAGCCAAACTCGGGTGGCCCCTAAGCAGTTCTTC. This encodes CASSQTRVAPKQFF.

The chain recombines TRBV11-2 with TRBJ2-7; TRBD2 is a possible D gene (5 bases). V was pared by 0 bases and J by 7 bases, with 13 bases between. Per germline, CDR1 SGHAT and CDR2 FQNNGV. The CDR3 is 14 residues long. CDR3 DNA sequence: TGTGCCAGCAGCTTAGATCCCCTAGCTCAGGAGCAGTACTTC. This codes for CASSLDPLAQEQYF.

The chain is built from TRBV11-3 and TRBJ2-3, with D tentatively TRBD2 (7 bases). V gave up 1 base and J gave up 2 bases, with 13 bases separating them. The CDR3 sequence is 16 residues long. Germline values: CDR1 SGHNT, CDR2 YENEEA. This CDR3 is CASSLGGGRSTDTQYF. CDR3 sequence (DNA): TGTGCCAGCAGCTTAGGGGGGGGCAGGTCCACAGATACGCAGTATTTT.

About this clone itself: Other DNA sequences of this sample code for an identical CDR3. CDR3 loop: CASSLTGTVNEKLFF. DNA of the CDR3: TGCGCCAGCAGCCTGACCGGGACAGTTAATGAAAAACTGTTTTTT. This chain uses TRBV5-1 with TRBJ1-4, with 7 bases lining up with TRBD1. The V segment lost 4 bases and the J segment 4 bases; nucleotides outside the gene matches: 7. The CDR3 totals 15 residues. Germline CDR1 reads SGHRS; CDR2 reads YFSETQ.

The chain has TRBV28 and TRBJ2-3, with a tentative D call TRBD2 (6 bases). CDR1 MDHEN and CDR2 SYDVKM come from the germline V gene. The length of the CDR3 is 16 residues. V lost 6 bases and J lost 1, with 17 bases in between. The chain's CDR3 is CASRPTGGGGTDTQYF. CDR3 in DNA: TGTGCCAGCAGACCCACCGGGGGTGGCGGCACAGATACGCAGTATTTT.

This chain connects TRBV14 to TRBJ1-1; D ambiguous. The CDR3 extends over 17 amino acids. Trimming pared 2 bases from V and 1 base from J, leaving 17 bases between. Germline V gives CDR1 SGHDN, CDR2 FVKESK. CDR3 in amino acids: CASSQKSREGRNTEAFF. The CDR3 nucleotides are TGTGCCAGCAGCCAAAAAAGCCGGGAGGGTCGGAACACTGAAGCTTTCTTT.

The sample holds one count of this clone. V and J are TRBV27 and TRBJ1-4, with 8 bases aligning to TRBD1. This CDR3 is 14 amino acids long. V lost 6 bases and J lost 8; bases outside the gene matches: 8. Germline-derived CDR1 and CDR2 are MNHEY and SMNVEV (reference sequence). The CDR3 DNA reads TGTGCCAGCAGACCCCAGGGGGCAGGGGAAAAACTGTTTTTT. Translated: CASRPQGAGEKLFF.

The V call is TRBV6-5, the J call TRBJ1-2, with D unresolved. V was cut by 6 bases and J by 0 bases, with 8 bases left in between. The CDR3 is 13 amino acids. Germline lookup yields CDR1 MNHEY and CDR2 SVGAGI. The CDR3: CASRPSANYGYTF. The DNA for the CDR3 is TGTGCCAGCAGACCCTCGGCTAACTATGGCTACACCTTC.

The chain carries TRBV19 and TRBJ2-1; no clear D. The germline V and J ends were trimmed by 4 bases and 4 bases, with 8 bases remaining between them. CDR1 and CDR2 (germline): LNHDA, SQIVND (reference sequence). The CDR3 runs 13 residues. The CDR3 loop reads CASSRTPYNEQFF. CDR3 sequence (DNA): TGTGCCAGTAGTAGAACTCCTTACAATGAGCAGTTCTTC. The full variable domain, completed using reference TRBV19 and TRBJ2-1, is DGGITQSPKYLFRKEGQNVTLSCEQNLNHDAMYWYRQDPGQGLRLIYYSQIVNDFQKGDIAEGYSVSREKKESFPLTVTSAQKNPTAFYLCASSRTPYNEQFFGPGTRLTVL.

This rearrangement joins TRBV6-5 to TRBJ1-5; D remains ambiguous. V lost 2 bases to trimming and J lost 0 bases, with 8 bases between them. This CDR3 is 15 amino acids long. The V gene's germline CDR1 is MNHEY and CDR2 SVGAGI. This CDR3 reads CASSYAGVSNQPQHF. In DNA, the CDR3 is TGTGCCAGCAGTTACGCGGGAGTTAGCAATCAGCCCCAGCATTTT.

The V and J genes are TRBV27 and TRBJ1-4; 9 bases are shared with TRBD1. V gave up 6 bases and J gave up 7 bases; unmatched junction bases: 9. The CDR3 totals 15 residues. The germline V gene has CDR1 MNHEY and CDR2 SMNVEV (reference sequence). The CDR3 sequence is CASSDKQGASEKLFF. The CDR3 DNA sequence: TGTGCCAGCAGCGACAAACAGGGGGCTAGTGAAAAACTGTTTTTT.

The gene calls are TRBV9 and TRBJ2-2, with TRBD1 as a possible D gene (6 bases). The germline CDR1 and CDR2 sequences are SGDLS and YYNGEE. Trimming removed 7 bases at V and 5 bases at J, with 9 bases between. The CDR3 contains 12 residues. The CDR3 coding sequence is TGTGCCAGCGGACAGTGGACCGGGGAGCTGTTTTTT. It encodes CASGQWTGELFF.